The 3 T cell receptor beta chains below were found in one sample sequenced in a study of blood T cell repertoires in COVID-19. Assay: immunoSEQ multiplex PCR; the TCRdb copy retains only in-frame clones and omits some. Of about 190,000 clones detected, 70% to 90% appear once; the ten largest clones hold 6.9%. Sequencing input: peripheral blood. These receptors were obtained from a man older than 75 with COVID-19, enrolled during active disease.

The chain has TRBV25-1 and TRBJ1-2; D is undetermined. Germline V gene data show CDR1 as MGHDK and CDR2 as SYGVNS. This CDR3 is built from 13 residues. V was clipped by 6 bases and J by 7 bases, with 15 bases between them. The CDR3 region is CASSPGAISGYTF. The CDR3, as DNA: TGTGCCAGCAGCCCGGGAGCAATCTCTGGCTACACCTTC.

V is TRBV12-3 or TRBV12-4 and J is TRBJ1-2, with D perhaps TRBD1 (5 bases). Trimming took off 5 bases at V and 4 bases at J, with 11 bases between the two ends. The CDR3 is 13 amino acids. The CDR3 reads CASSPDSLYGYTF. Here the CDR3 DNA reads TGTGCCAGCAGTCCCGACAGCCTCTATGGCTACACCTTC.

The chain joins TRBV2 to TRBJ1-2; unclear D gene. Trimming removed 7 bases from V and 4 bases from J, with 13 bases in between. CDR1 SNHLY and CDR2 FYNNEI come from the germline V gene. There are 13 residues in the CDR3. The CDR3 DNA follows: TGTGCCAGCACCAAGGAGGTCGGCTATGGCTACACCTTC. Its protein product is CASTKEVGYGYTF.